This T cell receptor beta chain was found in a study of blood T cells in healthy people across ages. Notes on the study in general: TCR beta diversity, measured per million T cells, fell in a roughly linear way with age.

Germline V gene data show CDR1 as SGHTA and CDR2 as FQGNSA. Trimming stripped 1 base from V and 10 bases from J, with 14 bases between. The CDR3 consists of 14 residues. This clonotype occurred a few times. Its cognate antigen is unknown. Combining a sample-barcoded 5' primer with a J-beta primer mix, a second PCR ran for 7 to 11 cycles. From the 5' RACE reads, TCRdb called clonotypes with MiXCR, one entry per CDR3 protein. The table records 1.5 million to 2 million distinct CDR3 sequences, roughly 52% of them present only once. V and J are TRBV7-2 and TRBJ2-1; D might be TRBD1 (6 bases). Material: blood. The receptor was derived from a woman in her forties in good health. The chain's CDR3 is CASSLGGGIPEQFF. DNA for the CDR3: TGTGCCAGCAGCTTAGGTGGGGGCATCCCAGAGCAGTTCTTC.